A selection of T cell receptor beta chains follows, all from one sample in a study of response to subunit inactivated influenza vaccine. TCRdb analysed the RT-PCR reads with MiXCR anew, one entry per CDR3 protein. The sample lists 700,000 to 900,000 distinct CDR3 sequences; over 20% were seen once. The input for sequencing was PBMCs from blood, taken less than 6 days after vaccination. The receptors originated from a man aged 50 to 60 who received an inactivated influenza vaccine. CDR3s include the opening cysteine and the closing phenylalanine or tryptophan. The D gene is left open where the match is weak. Size tells how often a clone was seen (once, few, many) or the class of an expanded clone, and some rows leave it out.

J	D	V	size	CDR3	DNA
TRBJ2-2	TRBD1	TRBV10-3	few	CAISGTGGRGKNTGELFF	TGTGCCATCAGCGGGACAGGGGGTAGAGGAAAGAACACCGGGGAGCTGTTTTTT
TRBJ2-2	NA	TRBV18	few	CASSTSRTAEGELFF	TGTGCCAGCTCAACATCACGGACAGCCGAGGGGGAGCTGTTTTTT
TRBJ1-1	NA	TRBV10-3	NA	CAISVQGNTEAFF	TGTGCCATCAGTGTACAGGGGAACACTGAAGCTTTCTTT
TRBJ2-3	NA	TRBV4-3	NA	CASSQDSGKDTQYF	TGCGCCAGCAGCCAAGATTCTGGGAAAGATACGCAGTATTTT
TRBJ1-2	NA	TRBV7-8	NA	CASSLTKGGYTF	TGTGCCAGCAGTCTCACAAAGGGTGGCTACACCTTC
TRBJ2-5	NA	TRBV20-1	NA	CSARVRAEETQYF	TGCAGTGCTAGAGTCAGGGCGGAGGAGACCCAGTACTTC
TRBJ1-4	NA	TRBV4-2	NA	CASSQDPQGEKLFF	TGTGCCAGCAGCCAAGATCCGCAGGGGGAAAAACTGTTTTTT
TRBJ2-7	TRBD1	TRBV29-1	many	CSVTPPGQGYEQYF	TGCAGCGTGACACCTCCGGGACAGGGATACGAGCAGTACTTC
TRBJ2-5	NA	TRBV12-3/TRBV12-4	NA	CASYRRGAGETQYF	TGTGCCAGCTACCGCCGTGGGGCTGGAGAGACCCAGTACTTC
TRBJ2-1	TRBD2	TRBV5-1	many	CASSLAGLRYNEQFF	TGCGCCAGCAGCCTGGCGGGACTAAGATACAATGAGCAGTTCTTC
TRBJ1-1	NA	TRBV20-1	NA	CSARGTRGTEAFF	TGCAGTGCTAGAGGAACAAGGGGCACTGAAGCTTTCTTT
TRBJ2-7	NA	TRBV6-2/TRBV6-3	few	CASSYSMGTLDEQYF	TGTGCCAGCAGTTACTCGATGGGCACCCTGGACGAGCAGTACTTC
TRBJ2-3	TRBD2	TRBV20-1	NA	CSASRGGDTQYF	TGCAGTGCTAGCCGGGGGGGAGATACGCAGTATTTT
TRBJ2-3	NA	TRBV5-1	few	CASSLVRGATTDTQYF	TGCGCCAGCAGCTTGGTTAGGGGGGCCACCACAGATACGCAGTATTTT
TRBJ2-5	TRBD2	TRBV5-1	NA	CASSGKLAGDNFGETQYF	TGCGCCAGCAGCGGAAAACTAGCGGGAGACAACTTTGGGGAGACCCAGTACTTC
TRBJ2-7	TRBD2	TRBV11-2	NA	CASSLEPGLAGVASAYEQDF	TGTGCCAGCAGCTTAGAGCCGGGACTAGCGGGAGTCGCCTCTGCCTACGAGCAGGACTTC
TRBJ2-2	NA	TRBV12-3/TRBV12-4	many	CASSLATARTYTGELFF	TGTGCCAGCAGTTTAGCGACGGCTAGAACGTACACCGGGGAGCTGTTTTTT
TRBJ1-1	TRBD1	TRBV3-1	few	CASSQETWGQLNTEAFF	TGTGCCAGCAGCCAGGAGACCTGGGGACAGTTAAACACTGAAGCTTTCTTT
TRBJ1-4	NA	TRBV7-8	NA	CASSFSRALGEKLFF	TGTGCCAGCAGCTTTAGCAGGGCTTTAGGTGAAAAACTGTTTTTT
TRBJ2-5	TRBD1	TRBV12-3/TRBV12-4	few	CASSYGKTGGRETQYF	TGTGCCAGCAGTTACGGGAAAACAGGGGGTCGAGAGACCCAGTACTTC
TRBJ2-3	TRBD1	TRBV12-3/TRBV12-4	few	CASSSGTGVFSTDTQYF	TGTGCCAGCAGTTCCGGGACAGGGGTATTTAGCACAGATACGCAGTATTTT
TRBJ2-2	NA	TRBV29-1	few	CSTQGLANTGELFF	TGCAGCACCCAGGGCCTAGCGAACACCGGGGAGCTGTTTTTT
TRBJ2-7	TRBD1	TRBV4-2	NA	CASSQASRQGAYEQYF	TGTGCCAGCAGCCAAGCTTCAAGACAGGGGGCCTACGAGCAGTACTTC
TRBJ1-1	NA	TRBV5-1	few	CASNNLLGNTEAFF	TGCGCCAGCAACAACCTCCTAGGGAACACTGAAGCTTTCTTT
TRBJ2-1	TRBD2	TRBV6-2/TRBV6-3	NA	CASSSLAGGLSYNEQFF	TGTGCCAGCAGTTCCCTAGCGGGAGGTCTCTCCTACAATGAGCAGTTCTTC
TRBJ2-1	TRBD1	TRBV6-1	few	CASSDWDSEQFF	TGTGCCAGCAGTGATTGGGACAGTGAGCAGTTCTTC
TRBJ2-1	NA	TRBV4-3	few	CASSQGQSDNEQFF	TGCGCCAGCAGCCAAGGCCAGTCGGACAATGAGCAGTTCTTC
TRBJ2-2	TRBD1	TRBV2	few	CASSEAPGQGNTGELFF	TGTGCCAGCAGTGAAGCGCCGGGACAGGGGAACACCGGGGAGCTGTTTTTT